What follows are 20 T cell receptor beta chains derived from one specimen sequenced in a study of shared clonotypes between healthy human individuals. This table comes from immunoSEQ multiplex PCR, and its TCRdb copy is limited to in-frame clones, with some not included. The sample includes over a million clones, about 96% of them seen just once. Sequencing was performed on naive CD4+ T cells sorted from blood. Indicated subset: CD45RA+ positively selected. The receptor set was obtained from a man aged 30 to 39 in good health.

This sequence joins TRBV10-3 and TRBJ2-3; unclear D gene. This CDR3 contains 14 residues. V lost 4 bases, J lost 6 bases, and 14 bases lay in between. The germline V gene has CDR1 ENHRY and CDR2 SYGVKD. The CDR3 bases are TGTGCCATCAGTGCGACGCCCCCCGGTGATACGCAGTATTTT. As protein: CAISATPPGDTQYF.

V gene TRBV28 combines with J gene TRBJ1-4, with 7 bases matching TRBD1. Per the germline V gene, CDR1 is MDHEN and CDR2 is SYDVKM. This CDR3 has 16 residues. V was pared by 6 bases and J by 0 bases, with 7 bases of the junction left unmatched. CDR3 residues: CASRPGTATTNEKLFF. For the CDR3, the DNA is TGTGCCAGCAGACCAGGGACAGCCACAACTAATGAAAAACTGTTTTTT.

The J gene is TRBJ2-7, the V gene TRBV19; D might be TRBD1 (5 bases). Trimming took 3 bases from V and 3 from J, leaving 24 bases between them. The CDR3 extends over 18 amino acids. CDR1 and CDR2 (germline): LNHDA, SQIVND (reference sequence). In nucleotides, the CDR3 is TGTGCCAGTAGTATCCATTCGCTTCAGGCAGGGCGAGACTACGAGCAGTACTTC. This codes for CASSIHSLQAGRDYEQYF.

This clone was counted a single time. The chain employs TRBV18 and TRBJ2-1, with D perhaps TRBD1 (5 bases). Trimming left V 2 bases short and J 2 bases short, with 10 bases between. Per the germline V gene, CDR1 is KGHSH and CDR2 is LQKENI. The CDR3 has 15 amino acids. Here the CDR3 reads CASSPIRQTYNEQFF. The CDR3 DNA reads as TGTGCCAGCTCACCAATAAGACAGACCTACAATGAGCAGTTCTTC.

In the case of this clone: A junction end diverges from the germline sequence, so it may reflect a read error. The J gene is TRBJ2-1, the V gene TRBV25-1; 12 bases line up with TRBD1. Germline CDR1 and CDR2: MGHDK and SYGVNS. The CDR3 covers 16 residues. The chain's CDR3 is CASSEGGTGGYYEQFF. The CDR3 region has the DNA TGTGCCAGCAGTGAAGGTGGGACAGGGGGCTACTATGAGCAGTTCTTC.

Here the CDR3 reads CASSETRDTGELFF. The CDR3 DNA reads TGTGCCAGCAGTGAGACGAGGGACACCGGGGAGCTGTTTTTT. The genes are TRBV25-1 and TRBJ2-2; possibly TRBD2 for D (5 bases). The V end was cut by 3 bases, the J end by 3 bases, with 8 bases between. The germline V gene encodes CDR1 MGHDK and CDR2 SYGVNS. The CDR3 runs 14 residues.

The chain recombines TRBV19 with TRBJ2-1; 8 positions match TRBD1. Trimming took 8 bases from V and 4 from J; bases not matched to a gene: 7. The CDR3 consists of 14 residues. Germline loops: CDR1 LNHDA, CDR2 SQIVND (reference sequence). CDR3 region: CASCTQGAYNEQFF. The CDR3 DNA reads TGTGCCAGTTGCACGCAGGGGGCGTACAATGAGCAGTTCTTC.

The chain combines TRBV25-1 with TRBJ2-2, with 8 bases matching TRBD2. This CDR3 comprises 16 residues. Germline V gene data show CDR1 as MGHDK and CDR2 as SYGVNS. The ends lost 3 bases at V and 5 bases at J; junction bases unmatched: 8. The CDR3 coding sequence is TGTGCCAGCAGTGAGAGAGCGGGAGATGTAACCGGGGAGCTGTTTTTT. Amino acids: CASSERAGDVTGELFF.

The chain has TRBV7-2 and TRBJ1-5; the D is unclear. This CDR3 spans 14 amino acids. Trimming shortened V by 5 bases and J by 2 bases, and 10 bases separated the two germline ends. Germline V gives CDR1 SGHTA, CDR2 FQGNSA. The CDR3 spells CASSPSTGNQPQHF. The DNA of the CDR3 is TGTGCCAGCAGCCCTTCTACGGGCAATCAGCCCCAGCATTTT. Full variable domain (remainder filled in from reference TRBV7-2 and TRBJ1-5): GAGVSQSPSNKVTEKGKDVELRCDPISGHTALYWYRQSLGQGLEFLIYFQGNSAPDKSGLPSDRFSAERTGGSVSTLTIQRTQQEDSAVYLCASSPSTGNQPQHFGDGTRLSIL.

This clone was counted a single time. The chain has TRBV6-5 and TRBJ2-1; D gene ambiguous. From germline, CDR1 is MNHEY and CDR2 SVGAGI. The V end was cut by 6 bases, the J end by 0 bases, with 9 bases between. The CDR3 extends over 14 amino acids. In DNA, the CDR3 is TGTGCCAGCAGCCAAAGAAGCTCCTACAATGAGCAGTTCTTC. It encodes CASSQRSSYNEQFF.

The chain joins TRBV5-1 to TRBJ1-3; maybe TRBD1 (6 bases). The CDR3 runs to 14 residues. The germline V gene has CDR1 SGHRS and CDR2 YFSETQ. The V end was cut by 7 bases, the J end by 0 bases, with 11 bases between. The CDR3 nucleotides are TGCGCCAGCTCCCGGACAGACTCTGGAAACACCATATATTTT. It translates to CASSRTDSGNTIYF. The entire variable domain, with the rest obtained from reference TRBV5-1 and TRBJ1-3, is as follows: KAGVTQTPRYLIKTRGQQVTLSCSPISGHRSVSWYQQTPGQGLQFLFEYFSETQRNKGNFPGRFSGRQFSNSRSEMNVSTLELGDSALYLCASSRTDSGNTIYFGEGSWLTVV.

Comments on this clone: Other DNA sequences in the same sample also yield this CDR3. The CDR3: CASSPGSGETQYF. The CDR3 region has the DNA TGTGCCAGCTCACCTGGAAGCGGGGAGACCCAGTACTTC. The chain couples TRBV18 to TRBJ2-5, with D perhaps TRBD2 (6 bases). Trimming removed 3 bases from V and 5 bases from J, with 10 bases in between. The CDR3 is 13 residues long. The germline V gene encodes CDR1 KGHSH and CDR2 LQKENI.

The rearrangement links TRBV18 to TRBJ2-1, with 11 positions matching TRBD1. The CDR3 spans 16 residues. From germline, CDR1 is KGHSH and CDR2 LQKENI. V lost 5 bases to trimming and J lost 0 bases; unmatched junction nucleotides: 3. CDR3 sequence: CASSGQGASSYNEQFF. In DNA, the CDR3 is TGTGCCAGCTCAGGACAGGGGGCTAGCTCCTACAATGAGCAGTTCTTC.

A single count supports this clone. The J gene is TRBJ2-5, the V gene TRBV6-1; D perhaps matches TRBD1 (6 bases). The CDR3 extends over 15 amino acids. V was trimmed by 6 bases and J by 5 bases, leaving 19 bases between them. Germline lookup yields CDR1 MNHNS and CDR2 SASEGT. The CDR3 spells CASRAEAGVGETQYF. The CDR3 bases are TGTGCCAGCAGGGCAGAAGCAGGGGTTGGGGAGACCCAGTACTTC.

The V and J genes are TRBV5-1 and TRBJ2-7; 7 bases fit TRBD2. Germline V gives CDR1 SGHRS, CDR2 YFSETQ. CDR3 length: 14 amino acids. The junction had 5 bases not matched to a gene; V was cut back by 0 bases and J by 5 bases. CDR3 coding DNA: TGCGCCAGCAGCTTGGGGGGAGGGCCCCACGAGCAGTACTTC. This translates into CASSLGGGPHEQYF.

Only one count was recorded for this clone. This chain connects TRBV28 to TRBJ1-2; tentative D call: TRBD1 (5 bases). Germline V gene data show CDR1 as MDHEN and CDR2 as SYDVKM. This CDR3 spans 15 amino acids. Between the trimmed V and J ends, which lost 4 bases and 5 bases, there was a span of 17 bases. CDR3: CASSWGGDPLYGYTF. DNA for the CDR3: TGTGCCAGCAGTTGGGGGGGGGATCCCTTATATGGCTACACCTTC.

This clone was recorded only once. J is TRBJ2-1 and V is TRBV4-1; 9 positions agree with TRBD2. CDR3 size: 16 residues. Germline V gene lookup returns CDR1 MGHRA and CDR2 YSYEKL. V lost 6 bases to trimming and J lost 0 bases; unmatched junction nucleotides: 6. CDR3 region: CASRSAGGPSYNEQFF. CDR3 in DNA: TGCGCCAGCAGGTCTGCGGGAGGGCCCTCCTACAATGAGCAGTTCTTC.

The CDR3 DNA is TGTGCCAGCAGTTACTTTATGAAGGAGCCAGATGGCTACACCTTC. Encoded protein: CASSYFMKEPDGYTF. V and J are TRBV6-6 and TRBJ1-2; D gene uncertain. CDR3 length: 15 residues. Between the trimmed V and J ends, which lost 1 base and 6 bases, there was a span of 15 bases. The germline V gene has CDR1 MNHNY and CDR2 SVGAGI (reference sequence).

The V call is TRBV4-1, the J call TRBJ2-1, with 8 bases that match TRBD2. From germline, CDR1 is MGHRA and CDR2 YSYEKL. V was pared by 0 bases and J by 1 base, with 5 bases of the junction left unmatched. The CDR3 is made up of 17 amino acids. The CDR3: CASSQEILAASYNEQFF. DNA of the CDR3: TGCGCCAGCAGCCAAGAGATACTAGCGGCTTCCTACAATGAGCAGTTCTTC.

The V gene is TRBV6-9, the J gene TRBJ2-2, with D hard to call. From germline, CDR1 is MNHGY and CDR2 SVAAGI. The CDR3 contains 13 residues. The germline V and J ends were trimmed by 3 bases and 8 bases, with 10 bases remaining between them. CDR3 protein: CASSYVGGGELFF. For the CDR3, the DNA is TGTGCCAGCAGTTACGTGGGTGGGGGGGAGCTGTTTTTT.